This T cell receptor (beta chain) was profiled in a study of shared clonotypes between healthy human individuals. Findings and caveats of the study: The naive CD4 repertoires of a few donors were compared, and around 4.9% of clonotypes were shared.

Regarding this clone: Its antigen is unknown.

This CDR3 region has 15 residues. The V segment lost 5 bases and the J segment 3 bases; nucleotides outside the gene matches: 9. Per germline, CDR1 MGHDK and CDR2 SYGVNS. Assay used: immunoSEQ multiplex PCR; TCRdb lists only in-frame clones, some missing. This sample yields 950,000 to 1,100,000 clones, of which approximately 80% are seen a single time; more than 0.55% belongs to the top ten. This rearrangement joins TRBV25-1 to TRBJ2-7; TRBD2 matches 8 bases. Input material: memory CD4+ T cells from PBMCs. The subset denotes: CD45RA-negative fraction. The receptor was derived from a man aged 18 to 29 in good health. Some clones in this sample may be carry-over from other donors' samples. The CDR3 DNA sequence: TGTGCCAGCAGTTCCGCGGGGGGACAAAGCTACGAGCAGTACTTC. Residues: CASSSAGGQSYEQYF.